This T cell receptor (beta chain) originates from a study of blood T cell repertoires in COVID-19. Overall study context: Samples taken during acute and convalescent COVID-19 were collected in the United States, Italy and Spain. The analysed material was cDNA or gDNA that came from T cells, B-cell-depleted T cells, or PBMCs.

Germline V gives CDR1 SGHNT, CDR2 YYREEE (reference sequence). The CDR3 covers 15 residues. V lost 4 bases, J lost 3 bases, and 15 bases lay in between. The authors' processing: By means of reference gene primer amplification, nucleated cell counts were estimated. The protocol was immunoSEQ multiplex PCR, while the TCRdb copy is restricted to in-frame clones and leaves out a portion. That table furnishes V, J and clone size, whereas the DNA furnished D and trimming. The repertoire consists of 20,000 to 25,000 clones, with more than 90% occurring once and the leading ten covering approximately 3.4%. The chain recombines TRBV5-4 with TRBJ2-3; TRBD2 is a possible D gene (6 bases). This clonotype was obtained from a woman in her 70s with active COVID-19. The sequenced material came from peripheral blood. The CDR3 loop reads CASSAGLPGTDTQYF. As DNA, the CDR3 is TGTGCCAGCAGCGCGGGACTCCCCGGGACAGATACGCAGTATTTT.